This is a list of T cell receptor beta chains from one sample in a study of identical twins. TCRdb re-called the 5' RACE reads with MiXCR, one entry per CDR3 protein. This sample carries around 100,000 distinct CDR3 sequences, 5.9% of them seen once, and the ten largest clones take about 12%. Material for sequencing was memory T cells sorted from blood. The receptors were gathered from a woman in her forties or fifties in good health. The CDR3 runs from the conserved cysteine through the conserved F or W. D genes are given only for firm matches. Each size is once, few or many counts, or a class when the clone is expanded.

D gene,clone size,V gene,J gene,CDR3 DNA,CDR3 protein
TRBD2,many,TRBV28,TRBJ2-1,TGTGCCAGCAGCCGACAGCGGGAGTTCGATGAGCAGTTCTTC,CASSRQREFDEQFF
NA,many,TRBV12-3/TRBV12-4,TRBJ1-6,TGTGCCAGCAGTTTGGGGGGAACGGGGGATCCCCTCCACTTT,CASSLGGTGDPLHF
NA,many,TRBV2,TRBJ2-1,TGTGCCAGCAGGGTCTACCCGGGCAATGAGCAGTTCTTC,CASRVYPGNEQFF
NA,many,TRBV5-1,TRBJ2-2,TGCGCCAGCAGCTTGACACAGGGCGCCGGGGAGCTGTTTTTT,CASSLTQGAGELFF
TRBD2,many,TRBV20-1,TRBJ2-3,TGCAGTGCTAGGGCGGGACTAGGGGTATATACGCAGTATTTT,CSARAGLGVYTQYF
TRBD1,few,TRBV18,TRBJ1-5,TGTGCCAGCTCACCAGGACAGGGAGGTGAGCAGCCCCAGCATTTT,CASSPGQGGEQPQHF
TRBD2,many,TRBV7-2,TRBJ2-1,TGTGCCAGCAGCCCCAGTTCTAGCGGGAGCCTCCATGAGCAGTTCTTC,CASSPSSSGSLHEQFF
TRBD1,many,TRBV5-1,TRBJ1-2,TGCGCCAGCAGCTTGGAGGGCCTACAGGGGGGCGGCTACACCTTC,CASSLEGLQGGGYTF
NA,many,TRBV29-1,TRBJ1-1,TGCAGCGGAACCACGAACACTGAAGCTTTCTTT,CSGTTNTEAFF
NA,many,TRBV7-8,TRBJ2-1,TGTGCCAGCAGCTTACGTACCGGGACACCCAATTCAAAGGATGAGCAGTTCTTC,CASSLRTGTPNSKDEQFF
NA,many,TRBV5-1,TRBJ2-5,TGCGCCAGCAGCTTGGCGTCGGATTTCGGGGAGACCCAGTACTTC,CASSLASDFGETQYF
TRBD2,many,TRBV14,TRBJ2-1,TGTGCCAGCAGCCAGAGCGGGACGCAATCCAATGAGCAGTTCTTC,CASSQSGTQSNEQFF
NA,many,TRBV5-6,TRBJ2-5,TGTGCCAGCAGCTTGGAATCGACTGTCCTGATGGAGACCCAGTACTTC,CASSLESTVLMETQYF